The 29 T cell receptor beta chains presented below share a single source sample, sequenced in a study of Tregs in tolerant kidney transplant recipients. Recipients received nonmyeloablative bone marrow transplants from related graft donors, with transient mixed chimerism. Libraries were prepared by immunoSEQ multiplex PCR; TCRdb keeps only in-frame clonotypes and omits some of them. The sample is made up of some 25,000 clones, and the top ten hold 4.1% of it. The sample was CD4+ T cells from blood (PBMCs), taken 6 months after the transplant. The receptors were sampled from a human patient who received a combined kidney and bone marrow transplant. Some T cells here may be from the graft donor.

Comment on this clone: The read falls 3 residues short of the CDR3 end, and the missing part is taken from the germline J gene. The chain links TRBV29-1 to TRBJ1-1; D not resolved. The germline CDR1 and CDR2 sequences are SQVTM and ANQGSEA. There are 15 residues in the CDR3. Trimming removed 0 bases from V and 1 base from J, with 12 bases in between. The CDR3 bases that were read are TGCAGCGTTGAAGACCAAGACATCGGGAACACTGAA. Its translation is CSVEDQDIGNTE. The CDR3 in full is CSVEDQDIGNTEAFF.

About this clone itself: The read terminates 3 residues before the CDR3 end, so the remaining end is supplied by the germline J gene. The chain employs TRBV7-8 and TRBJ1-1, with D perhaps matching TRBD1 (5 bases). This CDR3 spans 14 amino acids. V was clipped by 8 bases and J by 0 bases, with 13 bases between them. The germline CDR1 and CDR2 sequences are SGHVS and FQNEAQ. The part of the CDR3 DNA that was read is TGTGCCAGCTTCCGGGGGACGGTGAACACTGAA. Translation: CASFRGTVNTE. The full CDR3 reads CASFRGTVNTEAFF.

As regards this clone: Read sequence stops 3 residues before the CDR3 end, and the germline J gene provides the missing end. The rearrangement joins TRBV2 to TRBJ2-2; 7 bases map to TRBD1. The CDR3 extends over 15 amino acids. Trimming removed 2 bases from V and 1 base from J; junction bases left unmatched: 1. Germline values: CDR1 SNHLY, CDR2 FYNNEI. The covered CDR3 bases are TGTGCCAGCAGTGAACCAGGGGGGAACACCGGGGAG. Encoded protein: CASSEPGGNTGE. The entire CDR3 reads CASSEPGGNTGELFF.

In regard to this clone: The read falls 3 residues short of the CDR3 end, and the missing part is taken from the germline J gene. The chain uses TRBV7-2 and TRBJ1-4, with TRBD1 matching 8 bases. From germline, CDR1 is SGHTA and CDR2 FQGNSA. This CDR3 has 15 amino acids. Trimming cost V 5 bases and J 6 bases; bases outside gene matches: 8. Partial CDR3 DNA: TGTGCCAGCAGCCTTACAGGGGGGGGATATGAAAAA. Residues: CASSLTGGGYEK. Given in full, the CDR3 is CASSLTGGGYEKLFF.

In the case of this clone: Sequencing ends 3 residues short of the CDR3 end; the germline J gene provides the rest. The chain couples TRBV19 to TRBJ2-7, with D perhaps matching TRBD1 (6 bases). Per the germline V gene, CDR1 is LNHDA and CDR2 is SQIVND (reference sequence). The CDR3 loop spans 14 amino acids. Trimming shortened V by 0 bases and J by 2 bases, and 8 bases separated the two germline ends. The CDR3 DNA, read in part, is TGTGCCAGTAGTATAGAACAGGGCCCCTACGAG. Its protein is CASSIEQGPYE. The whole CDR3 protein is CASSIEQGPYEQYF.

A remark on this clone: The CDR3 goes on 3 residues after the read ends, and that part is filled in from the germline J gene. V usage is TRBV2 and J usage is TRBJ2-7; no clear D. V lost 7 bases, J lost 0 bases, and 10 bases lay in between. The CDR3 contains 13 residues. Germline CDR1 reads SNHLY; CDR2 reads FYNNEI. CDR3 DNA (partial): TGTGCCAGCAAAGTAACCTACTCCTACGAG. This gives the protein CASKVTYSYE. The whole CDR3 sequence is CASKVTYSYEQYF.

Regarding this clone: The read terminates 3 residues ahead of where the CDR3 ends, so the germline J gene completes it. This chain uses TRBV7-9 with TRBJ1-6; 7 bases line up with TRBD1. The CDR3 sequence is 15 residues long. From germline, CDR1 is SEHNR and CDR2 FQNEAQ (reference sequence). Trimming removed 1 base from V and 10 bases from J; junction bases left unmatched: 7. Partial CDR3 DNA: TGTGCCAGCAGCTTAGACGCAGGGGGAAGCTCACCC. Protein sequence: CASSLDAGGSSP. In full, the CDR3 is CASSLDAGGSSPLHF.

About this clone itself: The CDR3 is cut off 3 residues early in the read; its end comes from the germline J gene. The chain joins TRBV5-6 to TRBJ2-7; D unclear. V was pared by 9 bases and J by 1 base, with 17 bases between. Germline V gene data show CDR1 as SGHDT and CDR2 as YYEEEE. This CDR3 has 14 amino acids. CDR3 DNA, as far as it was read: TGTGCCACCAGATTGAAGGGCAGTTCCTACGAG. The encoded protein is CATRLKGSSYE. Given in full, the CDR3 is CATRLKGSSYEQYF.

For this clone: The read falls 3 residues short of the CDR3 end, and the missing part is taken from the germline J gene. The chain carries TRBV7-9 and TRBJ1-2, with 9 bases lining up with TRBD1. The ends lost 4 bases at V and 6 bases at J; junction bases unmatched: 9. In germline, CDR1 is SEHNR, CDR2 FQNEAQ (reference sequence). The CDR3 has 15 residues. Here the CDR3 reads CASSSPGTGRDGYTF. The CDR3 bases that were read are TGTGCCAGCAGCTCCCCCGGGACAGGGAGAGATGGC.

A word on this clone: The DNA ends 3 residues before the CDR3 does, and the rest of the CDR3 is filled in from the germline J gene. This sequence joins TRBV2 and TRBJ1-5; D may be TRBD1 (5 bases). The germline CDR1 and CDR2 sequences are SNHLY and FYNNEI. The CDR3 totals 15 residues. The V end was cut by 4 bases, the J end by 4 bases, with 14 bases between. The CDR3 bases that were read are TGTGCCAGCAGTGTTCAAGGGGAGGGGAATCAGCCC. Its protein is CASSVQGEGNQP. In full, the CDR3 reads CASSVQGEGNQPQHF.

Note on this clone: The CDR3 end falls 3 residues outside the read, so it is completed with the germline J gene. This chain joins TRBV20-1 and TRBJ2-2; 7 nucleotides align to TRBD1. Per germline, CDR1 DFQATT and CDR2 SNEGSKA (reference sequence). This CDR3 has 16 amino acids. The V and J ends lost 0 bases and 6 bases, in that order; junction bases with no gene match: 10. The CDR3 reads CSARDSFRGQPGELFF. The DNA read from the CDR3 is TGCAGTGCTAGAGATTCTTTTCGGGGACAGCCCGGGGAG.

Notes on this clone: The read ends 3 residues early relative to the CDR3; the germline J gene fills the gap. V and J are TRBV10-1 and TRBJ2-7; 7 nucleotides agree with TRBD1. Germline CDR1 WNHNN, CDR2 SYGVQD (reference sequence). Trimming removed 5 bases from V and 2 bases from J; junction bases left unmatched: 6. The CDR3 has 14 amino acids. CDR3 region: CASSNDRVPYEQYF. Partial CDR3 DNA: TGCGCCAGCAGTAACGACAGGGTCCCCTACGAG.

As for this clone: The read terminates 3 residues before the CDR3 end, so the remaining end is supplied by the germline J gene. V usage is TRBV7-8 and J usage is TRBJ2-3; unclear D gene. The CDR3 length is 13 residues. CDR1 is SGHVS and CDR2 is FQNEAQ in the germline V gene. Trimming stripped 6 bases from V and 1 base from J, with 8 bases between. CDR3 DNA, as far as it was read: TGTGCCAGCAGTCTAGGCCGCACAGATACG. It encodes CASSLGRTDT. The CDR3 as a whole reads CASSLGRTDTQYF.

To note about this clone: The read finishes 3 residues shy of the CDR3 end, and the germline J gene is used to complete it. J is TRBJ1-6 and V is TRBV5-1, with 9 positions matching TRBD1. Germline V gene sequence: CDR1 SGHRS, CDR2 YFSETQ. The V segment lost 2 bases and the J segment 7 bases; nucleotides outside the gene matches: 7. CDR3 size: 16 residues. This CDR3 reads CASSFSGTGMNSPLHF. The part of the CDR3 DNA that was read is TGCGCCAGCAGCTTTTCCGGGACAGGGATGAATTCACCC.

Incomplete CDR3 DNA: TGTGCCAGCAGTTTCCCGGACAGGGGGTCAGGGCAGCCC. Its translation is CASSFPDRGSGQP. From start to end, the CDR3 is CASSFPDRGSGQPQHF. The rearrangement links TRBV28 to TRBJ1-5; 10 nucleotides agree with TRBD1. The read ends 3 residues before the CDR3 terminus; that terminus is restored from the germline J gene. The CDR3 loop spans 16 amino acids. From germline, CDR1 is MDHEN and CDR2 SYDVKM. Trimming took 3 bases from V and 7 from J; bases not matched to a gene: 9.

Incomplete CDR3 DNA: TGTGCCAGCAGCCTGACCCAGGGGAATGAG. The encoded protein is CASSLTQGNE. The CDR3 reads in full as CASSLTQGNEQFF. The chain uses TRBV7-9 and TRBJ2-1; maybe TRBD1 (6 bases). The sequenced fragment ends 3 residues before the CDR3 boundary, so the rest is inferred from the germline J gene. This CDR3 spans 13 amino acids. V was cut by 5 bases and J by 7 bases, with 12 bases left in between. CDR1 and CDR2 (germline): SEHNR, FQNEAQ (reference sequence).

With regard to this clone: From the germline J gene comes the end of the CDR3, since the read stops 3 residues before it. This sequence joins TRBV6-2 or TRBV6-3 and TRBJ2-7; 9 positions match TRBD1. The CDR3 loop spans 14 amino acids. Germline values: CDR1 MNHEY, CDR2 SVGEGT. Losses at the gene ends were 5 bases for V and 3 bases for J; bases not matched to a gene: 5. The CDR3 loop reads CASSHRGPRYEQYF. The covered CDR3 bases are TGTGCCAGCAGTCACAGGGGGCCTCGCTACGAG.

In regard to this clone: The read falls 3 residues short of the CDR3 end, and the missing part is taken from the germline J gene. The chain uses TRBV7-9 and TRBJ2-7; TRBD1 agrees at 9 bases. The CDR3 has 15 amino acids. V lost 6 bases to trimming and J lost 5 bases; unmatched junction nucleotides: 11. Germline loops: CDR1 SEHNR, CDR2 FQNEAQ (reference sequence). The sequenced CDR3 bases are TGTGCCAGCAGGAAACCGGGACAGGGACGTGACGAG. It specifies CASRKPGQGRDE. The CDR3 in full is CASRKPGQGRDEQYF.

On this clone: The read is 3 residues too short to cover the CDR3 end, so that end is filled in from the germline J gene. J is TRBJ2-7 and V is TRBV5-1; 8 bases line up with TRBD1. Trimming at V came to 4 bases and at J to 3 bases, leaving 9 bases not matched to a gene. The length of the CDR3 is 15 residues. Germline V CDR1 and CDR2: SGHRS, YFSETQ. The CDR3 DNA, read in part, is TGCGCCAGCAGCCCCCAAGGACAGGGAATCTACGAG. Translating gives CASSPQGQGIYE. The whole CDR3 is CASSPQGQGIYEQYF. Combining the CDR3 with reference TRBV5-1 and TRBJ2-7 gives the whole variable domain KAGVTQTPRYLIKTRGQQVTLSCSPISGHRSVSWYQQTPGQGLQFLFEYFSETQRNKGNFPGRFSGRQFSNSRSEMNVSTLELGDSALYLCASSPQGQGIYEQYFGPGTRLTVT.

About this clone: The CDR3 goes on 3 residues after the read ends, and that part is filled in from the germline J gene. This chain connects TRBV11-2 to TRBJ2-1; 7 positions match TRBD1. V shed 6 bases, J shed 9 bases, and the junction held 8 bases outside the gene matches. The V gene's germline CDR1 is SGHAT and CDR2 FQNNGV. The length of the CDR3 is 13 residues. The CDR3 here is CASRRTGVGEQFF. Incomplete CDR3 DNA: TGTGCCAGCAGACGTACAGGGGTGGGTGAG.

Regarding this clone: The read terminates 3 residues before the CDR3 end, so the remaining end is supplied by the germline J gene. The chain employs TRBV7-2 and TRBJ2-7; 12 positions match TRBD2. This CDR3 is 13 amino acids long. The V gene's germline CDR1 is SGHTA and CDR2 FQGNSA. The trim removed 4 bases at V and 5 bases at J, leaving 0 bases unmatched. Here the CDR3 reads CASSWTSGDEQYF. Partial CDR3 DNA: TGTGCCAGCAGCTGGACTAGCGGGGACGAG.

On this clone: The read terminates 3 residues ahead of where the CDR3 ends, so the germline J gene completes it. The chain links TRBV11-2 to TRBJ1-2, with D uncertain. Trimming took 6 bases from V and 4 from J, leaving 12 bases between them. Germline V lookup: CDR1 SGHAT, CDR2 FQNNGV. The CDR3 spans 13 residues. The CDR3 reads CASSRVAVYGYTF. CDR3 DNA, as far as it was read: TGTGCCAGCAGTCGGGTAGCCGTCTATGGC.

A word on this clone: From the germline J gene comes the end of the CDR3, since the read stops 3 residues before it. The V gene is TRBV2, the J gene TRBJ1-5, with D possibly matching TRBD1 (5 bases). Germline CDR1 SNHLY, CDR2 FYNNEI. V dropped 7 bases and J dropped 1 base, with 8 bases sitting between them. The CDR3 runs to 13 residues. CDR3 sequence: CASMAGSNQPQHF. CDR3 DNA (partial): TGTGCCAGCATGGCAGGGAGCAATCAGCCC.

To note about this clone: Germline is not matched at one junction end, which may reflect a read error. Read coverage stops 3 residues before the CDR3 terminus; the germline J gene supplies the remainder. This rearrangement joins TRBV2 to TRBJ2-7; 8 bases align to TRBD1. The germline CDR1 and CDR2 sequences are SNHLY and FYNNEI. CDR3 length equals 14 residues. Partial CDR3 DNA: TGTGCCAGTAGTGACAGGGGAGTTAGCTACGAG. Amino acids: CASSDRGVSYE. The full-length CDR3 reads as CASSDRGVSYEQYF.

Concerning this clone: The CDR3 is cut off 3 residues early in the read; its end comes from the germline J gene. V is TRBV7-9 and J is TRBJ2-1, with TRBD1 matching over 10 bases. Unmatched junction bases numbered 5, after V lost 5 bases and J lost 7 bases. The CDR3 is 14 amino acids. The germline V gene has CDR1 SEHNR and CDR2 FQNEAQ (reference sequence). This CDR3 is CASSGTGEANEQFF. The sequenced CDR3 bases are TGTGCCAGCAGCGGGACAGGGGAAGCGAATGAG.

Frequency places this clone as medium-sized. The sequence runs out 3 residues before the end of the CDR3; the remainder is reconstructed from the germline J gene. This chain links TRBV6-1 with TRBJ1-1; the D gene is possibly TRBD1 (5 bases). CDR3 size: 15 residues. The V gene's germline CDR1 is MNHNS and CDR2 SASEGT. Trimming took off 4 bases at V and 4 bases at J, with 16 bases between the two ends. CDR3 DNA (partial): TGTGCCAGCAGTGTAATGGAGCGGGGGGGCACTGAA. It translates to CASSVMERGGTE. From start to end, the CDR3 is CASSVMERGGTEAFF.

Concerning this clone itself: The CDR3 end is not reached by the read, which stops 3 residues before it; the germline J gene fills it in. The chain joins TRBV20-1 to TRBJ2-1; TRBD1 aligns across 7 bases. V dropped 2 bases and J dropped 1; count of bases not matched to a gene: 5. Germline CDR1 and CDR2: DFQATT and SNEGSKA (reference sequence). The CDR3 contains 15 residues. The covered CDR3 bases are TGCAGTGCTAGAAATACAGGGGTTTCCTACAATGAG. The encoded protein is CSARNTGVSYNE. The whole CDR3 sequence reads CSARNTGVSYNEQFF.

Points on this clone: The CDR3 is cut off 3 residues early in the read; its end comes from the germline J gene. The genes are TRBV15 and TRBJ1-1; D call uncertain. The V and J ends lost 4 bases and 0 bases respectively, with 12 bases between them. The CDR3 sequence is 15 residues long. Germline V gene data show CDR1 as LNHNV and CDR2 as YYDKDF (reference sequence). The part of the CDR3 DNA that was read is TGTGCCACCAGCAAGGCGGGGATAATGAACACTGAA. It yields the protein CATSKAGIMNTE. The whole CDR3 protein reads CATSKAGIMNTEAFF. Variable domain in full (rest from reference TRBV15 and TRBJ1-1): DAMVIQNPRYQVTQFGKPVTLSCSQTLNHNVMYWYQQKSSQAPKLLFHYYDKDFNNEADTPDNFQSRRPNTSFCFLDIRSPGLGDTAMYLCATSKAGIMNTEAFFGQGTRLTVV.

Regarding this clone: The CDR3 end lies 3 residues beyond the end of the read and is filled in from the germline J gene. The chain carries TRBV6-2 or TRBV6-3 and TRBJ1-5; a possible D gene is TRBD1 (6 bases). Germline V gene lookup returns CDR1 MNHEY and CDR2 SVGEGT. CDR3 length equals 15 residues. V was clipped by 6 bases and J by 1 base, with 13 bases between them. The CDR3 spells CASRDTGKSNQPQHF. CDR3 DNA (partial): TGTGCCAGCAGGGATACAGGGAAGAGCAATCAGCCC.